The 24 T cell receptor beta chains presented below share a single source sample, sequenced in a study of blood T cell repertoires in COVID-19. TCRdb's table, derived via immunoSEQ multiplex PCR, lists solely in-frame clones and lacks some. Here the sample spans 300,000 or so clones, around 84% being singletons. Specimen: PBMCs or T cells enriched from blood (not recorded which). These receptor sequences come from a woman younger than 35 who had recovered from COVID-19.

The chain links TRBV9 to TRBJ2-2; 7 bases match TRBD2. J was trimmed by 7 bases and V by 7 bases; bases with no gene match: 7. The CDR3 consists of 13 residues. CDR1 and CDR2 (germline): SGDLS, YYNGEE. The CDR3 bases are TGTGCCAGCGGGAGGGCCCTCGGCGGGGAGCTGTTTTTT. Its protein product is CASGRALGGELFF.

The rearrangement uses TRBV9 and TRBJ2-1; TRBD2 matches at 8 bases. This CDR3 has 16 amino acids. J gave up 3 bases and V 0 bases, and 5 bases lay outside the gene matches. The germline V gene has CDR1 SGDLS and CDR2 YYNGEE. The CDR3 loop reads CASSVGGSGDYNEQFF. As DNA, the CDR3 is TGTGCCAGCAGCGTAGGGGGTAGCGGGGACTACAATGAGCAGTTCTTC. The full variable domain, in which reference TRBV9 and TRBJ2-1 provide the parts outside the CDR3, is DSGVTQTPKHLITATGQRVTLRCSPRSGDLSVYWYQQSLDQGLQFLIQYYNGEERAKGNILERFSAQQFPDLHSELNLSSLELGDSALYFCASSVGGSGDYNEQFFGPGTRLTVL.

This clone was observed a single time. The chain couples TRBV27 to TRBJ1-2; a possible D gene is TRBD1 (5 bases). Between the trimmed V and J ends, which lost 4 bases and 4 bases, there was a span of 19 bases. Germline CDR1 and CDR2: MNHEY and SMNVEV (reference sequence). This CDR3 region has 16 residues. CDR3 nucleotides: TGTGCCAGCAGTTCCGGGGGGACGCCGGGGATCTATGGCTACACCTTC. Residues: CASSSGGTPGIYGYTF.

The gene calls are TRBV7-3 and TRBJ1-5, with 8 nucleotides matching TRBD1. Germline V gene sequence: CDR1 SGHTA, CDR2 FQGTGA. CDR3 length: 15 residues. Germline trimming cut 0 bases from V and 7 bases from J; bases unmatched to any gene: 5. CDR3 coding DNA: TGTGCCAGCAGCTTAACTGGGACAGGAGGGCAGCCCCAGCATTTT. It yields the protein CASSLTGTGGQPQHF.

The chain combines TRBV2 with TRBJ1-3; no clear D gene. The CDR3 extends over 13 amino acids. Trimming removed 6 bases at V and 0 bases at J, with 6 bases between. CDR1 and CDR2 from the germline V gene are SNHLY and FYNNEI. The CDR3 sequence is CASSGFSGNTIYF. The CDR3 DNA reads TGTGCCAGCAGCGGGTTCTCTGGAAACACCATATATTTT.

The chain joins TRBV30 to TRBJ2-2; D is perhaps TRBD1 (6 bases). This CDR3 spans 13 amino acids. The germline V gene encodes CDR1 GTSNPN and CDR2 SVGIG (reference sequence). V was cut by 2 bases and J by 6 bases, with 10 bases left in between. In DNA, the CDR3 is TGTGCCTGGAGTTACAGGGCACCCGGGGAGCTGTTTTTT. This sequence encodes CAWSYRAPGELFF.

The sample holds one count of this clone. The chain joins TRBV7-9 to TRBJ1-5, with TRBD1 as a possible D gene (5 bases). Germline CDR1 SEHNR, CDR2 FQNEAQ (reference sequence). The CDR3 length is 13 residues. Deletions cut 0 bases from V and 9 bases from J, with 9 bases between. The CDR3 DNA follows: TGTGCCAGCAGCTTAGCGGTCGGGGGGCCCCAGCATTTT. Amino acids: CASSLAVGGPQHF.

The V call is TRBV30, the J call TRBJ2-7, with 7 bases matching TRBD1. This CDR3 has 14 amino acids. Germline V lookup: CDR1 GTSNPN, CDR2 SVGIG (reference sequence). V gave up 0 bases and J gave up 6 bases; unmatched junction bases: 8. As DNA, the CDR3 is TGTGCCTGGAGTGTGATAGGGGGCTCGCTCGAGCAGTACTTC. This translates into CAWSVIGGSLEQYF.

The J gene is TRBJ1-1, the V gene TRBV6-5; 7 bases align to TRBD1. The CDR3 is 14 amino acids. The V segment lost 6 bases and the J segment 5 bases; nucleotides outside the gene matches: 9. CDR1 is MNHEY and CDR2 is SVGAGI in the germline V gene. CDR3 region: CASSLPQGGTEAFF. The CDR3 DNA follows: TGTGCCAGCAGCCTACCCCAGGGGGGAACTGAAGCTTTCTTT.

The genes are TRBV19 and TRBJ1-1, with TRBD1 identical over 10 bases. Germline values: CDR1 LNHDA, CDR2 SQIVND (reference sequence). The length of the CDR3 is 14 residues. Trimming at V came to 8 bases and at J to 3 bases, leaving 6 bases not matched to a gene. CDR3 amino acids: CASRSGQGDTEAFF. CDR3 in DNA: TGTGCCAGTCGCTCTGGACAGGGGGACACTGAAGCTTTCTTT.

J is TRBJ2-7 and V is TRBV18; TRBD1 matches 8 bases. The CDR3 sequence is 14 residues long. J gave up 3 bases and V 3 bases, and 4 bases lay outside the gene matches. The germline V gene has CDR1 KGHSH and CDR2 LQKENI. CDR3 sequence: CASSPPDRVYEQYF. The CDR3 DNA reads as TGTGCCAGCTCACCTCCGGACAGGGTCTACGAGCAGTACTTC.

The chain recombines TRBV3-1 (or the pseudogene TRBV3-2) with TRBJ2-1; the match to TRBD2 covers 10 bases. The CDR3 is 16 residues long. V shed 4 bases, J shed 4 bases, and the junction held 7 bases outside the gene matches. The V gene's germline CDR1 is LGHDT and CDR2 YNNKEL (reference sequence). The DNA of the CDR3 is TGTGCCAGCAGCCGATCCGGGACTAGCGCATACAATGAGCAGTTCTTC. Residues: CASSRSGTSAYNEQFF.

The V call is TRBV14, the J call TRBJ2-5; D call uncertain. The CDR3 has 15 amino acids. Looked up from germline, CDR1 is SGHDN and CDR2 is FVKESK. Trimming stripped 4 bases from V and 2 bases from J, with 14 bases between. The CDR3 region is CASSPTAGSQETQYF. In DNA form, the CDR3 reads TGTGCCAGCAGCCCCACGGCAGGATCTCAAGAGACCCAGTACTTC.

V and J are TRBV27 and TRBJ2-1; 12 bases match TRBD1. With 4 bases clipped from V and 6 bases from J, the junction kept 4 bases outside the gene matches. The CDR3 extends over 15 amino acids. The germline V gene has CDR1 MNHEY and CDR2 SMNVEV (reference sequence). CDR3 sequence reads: CASSSGQGALNEQFF. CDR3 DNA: TGTGCCAGCAGTTCGGGACAGGGGGCTCTCAATGAGCAGTTCTTC.

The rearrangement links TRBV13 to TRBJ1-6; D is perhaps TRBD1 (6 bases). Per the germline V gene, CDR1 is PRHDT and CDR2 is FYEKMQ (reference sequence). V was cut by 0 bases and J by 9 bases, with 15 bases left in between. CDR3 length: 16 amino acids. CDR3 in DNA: TGTGCCAGCAGCTTAGGTCAGTTGTGGGACACTTCACCCCTCCACTTT. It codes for CASSLGQLWDTSPLHF.

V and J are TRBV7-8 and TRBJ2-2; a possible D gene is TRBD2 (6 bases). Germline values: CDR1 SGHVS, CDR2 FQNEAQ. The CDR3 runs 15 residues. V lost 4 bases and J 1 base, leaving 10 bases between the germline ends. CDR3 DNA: TGTGCCAGCAGCTCTCCGACTAGGAACACCGGGGAGCTGTTTTTT. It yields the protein CASSSPTRNTGELFF.

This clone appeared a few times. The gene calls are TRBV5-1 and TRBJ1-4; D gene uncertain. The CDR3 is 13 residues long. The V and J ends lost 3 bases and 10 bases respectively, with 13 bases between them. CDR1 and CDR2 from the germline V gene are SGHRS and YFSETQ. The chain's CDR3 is CASSSEVSGKLFF. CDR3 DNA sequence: TGCGCCAGCAGCTCCGAAGTGAGTGGAAAACTGTTTTTT.

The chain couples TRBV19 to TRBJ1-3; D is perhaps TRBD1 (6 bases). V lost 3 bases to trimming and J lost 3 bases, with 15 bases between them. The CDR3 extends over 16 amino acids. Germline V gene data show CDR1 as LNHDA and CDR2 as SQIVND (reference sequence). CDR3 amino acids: CASSMPGGDVGNTIYF. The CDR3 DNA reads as TGTGCCAGTAGTATGCCTGGGGGCGACGTTGGAAACACCATATATTTT.

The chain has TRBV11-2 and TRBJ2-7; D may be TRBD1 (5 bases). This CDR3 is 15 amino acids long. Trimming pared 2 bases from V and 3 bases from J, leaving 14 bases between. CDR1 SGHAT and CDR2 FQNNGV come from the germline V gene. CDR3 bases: TGTGCCAGCAGCTTAATGGCAGGGCAGCGCTACGAGCAGTACTTC. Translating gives CASSLMAGQRYEQYF.

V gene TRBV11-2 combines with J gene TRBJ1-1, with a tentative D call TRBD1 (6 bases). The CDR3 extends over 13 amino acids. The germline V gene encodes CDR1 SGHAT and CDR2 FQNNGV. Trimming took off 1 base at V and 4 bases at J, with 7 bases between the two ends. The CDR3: CASSLGQATEAFF. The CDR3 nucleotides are TGTGCCAGCAGCTTAGGACAGGCCACTGAAGCTTTCTTT.

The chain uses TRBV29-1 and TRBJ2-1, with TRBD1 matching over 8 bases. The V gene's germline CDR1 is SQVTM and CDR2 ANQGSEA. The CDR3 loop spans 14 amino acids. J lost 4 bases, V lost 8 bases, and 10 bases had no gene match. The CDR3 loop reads CSTTGTGGYNEQFF. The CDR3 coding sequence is TGCAGCACGACTGGCACAGGGGGATACAATGAGCAGTTCTTC.

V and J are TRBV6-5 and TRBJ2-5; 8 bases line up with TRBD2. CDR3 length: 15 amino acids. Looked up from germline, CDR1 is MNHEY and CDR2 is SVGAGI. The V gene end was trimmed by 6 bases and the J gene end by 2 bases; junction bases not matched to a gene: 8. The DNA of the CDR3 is TGTGCCAGCAGAGCTCCCGGGAGGGAACAAGAGACCCAGTACTTC. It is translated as CASRAPGREQETQYF.

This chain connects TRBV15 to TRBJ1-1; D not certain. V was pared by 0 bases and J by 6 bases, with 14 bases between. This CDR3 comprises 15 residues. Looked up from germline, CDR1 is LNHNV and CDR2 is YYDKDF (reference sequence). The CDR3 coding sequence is TGTGCCACCAGCAGAGATAGTCGGGAAACCGCTGAAGCTTTCTTT. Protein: CATSRDSRETAEAFF.

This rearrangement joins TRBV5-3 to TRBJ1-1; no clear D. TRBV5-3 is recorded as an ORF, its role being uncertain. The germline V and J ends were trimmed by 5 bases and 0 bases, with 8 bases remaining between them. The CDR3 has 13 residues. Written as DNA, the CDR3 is TGTGCCAGAAGTAGAACGGTGAACACTGAAGCTTTCTTT. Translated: CARSRTVNTEAFF.